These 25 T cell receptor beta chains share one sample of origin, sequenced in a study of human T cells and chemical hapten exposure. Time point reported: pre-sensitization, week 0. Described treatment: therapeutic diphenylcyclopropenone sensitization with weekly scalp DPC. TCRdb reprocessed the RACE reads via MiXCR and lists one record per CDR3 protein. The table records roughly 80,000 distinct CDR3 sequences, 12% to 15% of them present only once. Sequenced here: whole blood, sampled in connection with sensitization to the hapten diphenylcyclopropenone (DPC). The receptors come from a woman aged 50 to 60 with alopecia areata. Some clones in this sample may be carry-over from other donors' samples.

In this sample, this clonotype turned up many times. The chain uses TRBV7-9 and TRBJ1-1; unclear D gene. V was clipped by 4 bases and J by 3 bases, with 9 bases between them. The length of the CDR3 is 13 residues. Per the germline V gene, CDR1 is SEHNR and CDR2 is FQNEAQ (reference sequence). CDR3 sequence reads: CASSYETYTEAFF. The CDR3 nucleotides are TGTGCCAGCAGCTACGAAACTTACACTGAAGCTTTCTTT.

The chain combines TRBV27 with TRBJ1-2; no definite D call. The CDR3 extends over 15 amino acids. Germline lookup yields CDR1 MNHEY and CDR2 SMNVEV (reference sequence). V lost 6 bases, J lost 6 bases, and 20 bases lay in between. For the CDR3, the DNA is TGTGCCAGCAGCCCGAGGCAGCCACGACTGAATGGCTACACCTTC. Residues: CASSPRQPRLNGYTF.

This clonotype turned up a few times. For the CDR3, the DNA is TGCAGTGCTAGGGCAGACAGGGGGAATAATTCACCCCTCCACTTT. This gives the protein CSARADRGNNSPLHF. The chain couples TRBV20-1 to TRBJ1-6; 9 nucleotides agree with TRBD1. CDR1 and CDR2 from the germline V gene are DFQATT and SNEGSKA (reference sequence). The CDR3 runs 15 residues. V was pared by 3 bases and J by 5 bases, with 5 bases of the junction left unmatched.

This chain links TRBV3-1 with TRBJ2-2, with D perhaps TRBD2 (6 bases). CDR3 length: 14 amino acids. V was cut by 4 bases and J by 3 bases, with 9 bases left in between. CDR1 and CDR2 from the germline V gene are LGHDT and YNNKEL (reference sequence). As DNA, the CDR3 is TGTGCCAGCAGCCGGAGGGGCTACACCGGGGAGCTGTTTTTT. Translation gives CASSRRGYTGELFF.

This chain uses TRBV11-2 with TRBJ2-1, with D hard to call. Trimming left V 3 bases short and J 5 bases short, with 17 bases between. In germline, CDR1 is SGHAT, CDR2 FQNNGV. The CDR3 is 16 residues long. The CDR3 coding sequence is TGTGCCAGCAGCTTGCTCGGGCCACAACCACACAATGAGCAGTTCTTC. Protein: CASSLLGPQPHNEQFF.

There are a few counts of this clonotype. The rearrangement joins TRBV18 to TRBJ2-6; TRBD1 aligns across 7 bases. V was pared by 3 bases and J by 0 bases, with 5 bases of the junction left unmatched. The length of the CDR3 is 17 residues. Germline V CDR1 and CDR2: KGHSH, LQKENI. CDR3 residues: CASSPGQTRSGANVLTF. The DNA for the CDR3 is TGTGCCAGCTCACCGGGACAGACTCGCTCTGGGGCCAACGTCCTGACTTTC.

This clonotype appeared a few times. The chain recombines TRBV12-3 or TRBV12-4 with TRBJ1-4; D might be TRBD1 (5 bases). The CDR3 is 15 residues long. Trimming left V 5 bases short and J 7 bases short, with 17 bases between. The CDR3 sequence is CASSPRVEWAEKLFF. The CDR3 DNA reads TGTGCCAGCAGTCCCAGGGTTGAATGGGCTGAAAAACTGTTTTTT.

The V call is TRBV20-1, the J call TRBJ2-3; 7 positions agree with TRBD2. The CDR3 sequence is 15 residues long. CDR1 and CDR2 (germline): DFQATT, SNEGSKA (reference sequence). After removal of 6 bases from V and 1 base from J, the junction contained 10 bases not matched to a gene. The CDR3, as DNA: TGCAGTGCCCCCAGGCGGGAGCGGGGCACAGATACGCAGTATTTT. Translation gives CSAPRRERGTDTQYF.

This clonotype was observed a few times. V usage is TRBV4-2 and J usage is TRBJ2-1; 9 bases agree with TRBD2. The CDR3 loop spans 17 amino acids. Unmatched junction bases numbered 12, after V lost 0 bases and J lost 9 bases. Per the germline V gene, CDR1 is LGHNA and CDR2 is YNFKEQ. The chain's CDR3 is CASSQELQVAGVSEQFF. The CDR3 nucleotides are TGTGCCAGCAGCCAAGAACTGCAAGTAGCGGGAGTAAGTGAGCAGTTCTTC.

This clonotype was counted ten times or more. This CDR3 reads CASSPDIRNYGYTF. In DNA form, the CDR3 reads TGCGCCAGCAGCCCCGACATCAGAAACTATGGCTACACCTTC. The chain is built from TRBV4-1 and TRBJ1-2; D remains unclear. The germline V and J ends were trimmed by 4 bases and 2 bases, with 11 bases remaining between them. CDR1 and CDR2 (germline): MGHRA, YSYEKL. The CDR3 runs 14 residues.

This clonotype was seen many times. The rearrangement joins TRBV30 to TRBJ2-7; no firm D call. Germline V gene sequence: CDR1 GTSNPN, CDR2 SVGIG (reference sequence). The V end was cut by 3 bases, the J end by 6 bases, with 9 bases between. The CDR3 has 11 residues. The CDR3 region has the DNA TGTGCCTGGAGGCGCAGCTCCGAGCAGTACTTC. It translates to CAWRRSSEQYF.

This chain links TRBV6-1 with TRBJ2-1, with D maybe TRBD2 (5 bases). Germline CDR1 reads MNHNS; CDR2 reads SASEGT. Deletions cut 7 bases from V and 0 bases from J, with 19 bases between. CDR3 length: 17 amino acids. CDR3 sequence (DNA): TGTGCCAGCACCATCACGCGAGGGTACAGCTCCTACAATGAGCAGTTCTTC. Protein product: CASTITRGYSSYNEQFF.

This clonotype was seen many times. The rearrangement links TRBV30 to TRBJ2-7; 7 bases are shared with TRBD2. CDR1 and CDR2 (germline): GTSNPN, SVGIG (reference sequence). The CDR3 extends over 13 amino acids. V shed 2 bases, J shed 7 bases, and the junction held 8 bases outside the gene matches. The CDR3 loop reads CAWSLAGWGEQYF. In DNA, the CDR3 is TGTGCCTGGAGTTTAGCGGGCTGGGGGGAGCAGTACTTC.

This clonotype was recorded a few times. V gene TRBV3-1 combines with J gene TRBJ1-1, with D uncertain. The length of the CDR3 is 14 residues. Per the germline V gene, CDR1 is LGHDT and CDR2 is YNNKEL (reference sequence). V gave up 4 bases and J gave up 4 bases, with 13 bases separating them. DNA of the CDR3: TGTGCCAGCAGCCCGGGAGCGAGGGCCACTGAAGCTTTCTTT. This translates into CASSPGARATEAFF.

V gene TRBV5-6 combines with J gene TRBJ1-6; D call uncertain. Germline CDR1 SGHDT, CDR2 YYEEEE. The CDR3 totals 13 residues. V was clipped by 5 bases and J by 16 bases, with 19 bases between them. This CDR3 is CASSLWTSAILHF. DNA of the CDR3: TGTGCCAGCAGTCTTTGGACGTCGGCCATTCTCCACTTT.

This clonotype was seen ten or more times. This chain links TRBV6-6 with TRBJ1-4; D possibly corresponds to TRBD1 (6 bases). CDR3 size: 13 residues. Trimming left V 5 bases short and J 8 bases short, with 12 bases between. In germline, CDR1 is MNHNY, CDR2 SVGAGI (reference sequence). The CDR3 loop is CASSPRGQEKLFF. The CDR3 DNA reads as TGTGCCAGCAGTCCCCGGGGGCAGGAAAAACTGTTTTTT.

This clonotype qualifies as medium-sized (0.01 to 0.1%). The CDR3 region has the DNA TGTGCCAGCAGCTTGGCCGCGACGGCGGTCTCGGAGCAGTACTTC. Its translation: CASSLAATAVSEQYF. The V call is TRBV5-5, the J call TRBJ2-7; no reliable D call. V shed 0 bases and J shed 7 bases, with 17 bases lying between them. This CDR3 is 15 amino acids long. Germline loops: CDR1 SGHKS, CDR2 YYEKEE (reference sequence).

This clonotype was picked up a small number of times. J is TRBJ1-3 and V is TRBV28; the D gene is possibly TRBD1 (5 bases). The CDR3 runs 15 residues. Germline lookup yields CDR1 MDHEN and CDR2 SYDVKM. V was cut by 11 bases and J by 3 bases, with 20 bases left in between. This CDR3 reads CAVRRGTAIGNTIYF. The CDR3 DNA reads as TGTGCCGTTCGCCGTGGGACTGCAATTGGAAACACCATATATTTT.

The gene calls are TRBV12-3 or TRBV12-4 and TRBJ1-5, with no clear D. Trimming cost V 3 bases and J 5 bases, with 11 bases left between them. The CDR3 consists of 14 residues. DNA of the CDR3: TGTGCCAGCAGTTTTCGCGGAGTTCATCAGCCCCAGCATTTT. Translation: CASSFRGVHQPQHF.

CDR3 sequence (DNA): TGTGCCAGCAGCGCAAGCGCCGGGACAGGTGTTGACGAGCAGTACTTC. Translated: CASSASAGTGVDEQYF. The rearrangement uses TRBV9 and TRBJ2-7; 8 bases align to TRBD1. Germline values: CDR1 SGDLS, CDR2 YYNGEE. The CDR3 spans 16 residues. V dropped 3 bases and J dropped 5; count of bases not matched to a gene: 13. Drawing the rest from reference TRBV9 and TRBJ2-7, the complete variable domain is DSGVTQTPKHLITATGQRVTLRCSPRSGDLSVYWYQQSLDQGLQFLIQYYNGEERAKGNILERFSAQQFPDLHSELNLSSLELGDSALYFCASSASAGTGVDEQYFGPGTRLTVT.

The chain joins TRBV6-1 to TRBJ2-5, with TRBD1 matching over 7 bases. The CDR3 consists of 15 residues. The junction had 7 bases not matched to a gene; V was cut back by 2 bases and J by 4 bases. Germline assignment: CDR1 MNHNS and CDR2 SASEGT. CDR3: CASSEWAGGAETQYF. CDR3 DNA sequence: TGTGCCAGCAGTGAATGGGCAGGGGGTGCAGAGACCCAGTACTTC.

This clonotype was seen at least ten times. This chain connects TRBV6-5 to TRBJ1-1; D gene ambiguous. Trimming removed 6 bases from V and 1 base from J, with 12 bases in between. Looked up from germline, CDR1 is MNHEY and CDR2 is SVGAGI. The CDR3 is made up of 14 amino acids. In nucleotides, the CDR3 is TGTGCCAGCAGGATTGGTATGGGGAACACTGAAGCTTTCTTT. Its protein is CASRIGMGNTEAFF.

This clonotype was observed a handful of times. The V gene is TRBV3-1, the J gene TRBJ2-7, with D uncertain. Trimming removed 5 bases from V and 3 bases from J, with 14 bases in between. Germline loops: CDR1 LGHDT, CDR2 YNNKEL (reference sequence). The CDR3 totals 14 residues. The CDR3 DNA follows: TGTGCCAGCAGCGACCGGCCCAACAGCTACGAGCAGTACTTC. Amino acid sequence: CASSDRPNSYEQYF.

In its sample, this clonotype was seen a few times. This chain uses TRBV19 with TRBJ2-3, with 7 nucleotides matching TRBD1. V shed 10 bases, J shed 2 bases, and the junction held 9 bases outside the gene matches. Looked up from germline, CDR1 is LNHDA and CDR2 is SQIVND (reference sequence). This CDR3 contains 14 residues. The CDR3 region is CANPGTDNTDTQYF. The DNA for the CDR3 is TGTGCCAATCCCGGGACAGATAACACAGATACGCAGTATTTT.

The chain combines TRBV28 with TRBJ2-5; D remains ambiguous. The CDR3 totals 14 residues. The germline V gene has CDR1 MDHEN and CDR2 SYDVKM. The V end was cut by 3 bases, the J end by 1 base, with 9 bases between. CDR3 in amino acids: CASSLKPSQETQYF. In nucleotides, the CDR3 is TGTGCCAGCAGTTTGAAACCCAGCCAAGAGACCCAGTACTTC.